This TCR beta chain was found in a study of blood T cells in healthy people across ages. Study findings and constraints: Per million T cells, TCR beta diversity dropped about linearly as age rose.

Caucasian, healthy and from Russia, the donors were aged between about 6 and 90. The study isolated at least 6 million PBMCs from each sample. This clonotype was observed a few times. Its specificity is unknown. Through a sample-barcoded 5' primer and a J-beta primer mix, a second PCR was run for about 6 to 11 cycles. TCRdb re-analysed the 5' RACE reads in MiXCR, keeping a single row per CDR3 protein. In the table there are 950,000 to 1,200,000 distinct CDR3 sequences, 35% to 40% of which are singletons. This CDR3 region has 17 residues. V gave up 4 bases and J gave up 2 bases; unmatched junction bases: 10. Germline V gene lookup returns CDR1 SGHTA and CDR2 FQGNSA.

V gene TRBV7-2 combines with J gene TRBJ2-2; 7 positions agree with TRBD2. The sequencing input was blood. The sequence was obtained from a man in his late teens or twenties in good health. The CDR3 reads CASSSVPLAVNTGELFF. CDR3 DNA: TGTGCCAGCAGCTCCGTCCCCCTAGCGGTAAACACCGGGGAGCTGTTTTTT. Together with reference TRBV7-2 and TRBJ2-2, the CDR3 gives the full variable domain: GAGVSQSPSNKVTEKGKDVELRCDPISGHTALYWYRQSLGQGLEFLIYFQGNSAPDKSGLPSDRFSAERTGGSVSTLTIQRTQQEDSAVYLCASSSVPLAVNTGELFFGEGSRLTVL.